This is a list of T cell receptor beta chains from one sample in a study of T cells after yellow fever vaccination. TCRdb reprocessed the 5' RACE reads with MiXCR, giving one entry per CDR3 protein. The sample shows more than 300,000 distinct CDR3 sequences, 3.5% to 4.5% of them seen only once. Sequences were derived from PBMCs, sampled 15 days after the yellow fever booster vaccination. These receptors all stem from a man between 18 and 35 years old who received the YFV17D yellow fever vaccine. Each CDR3 is given without its conserved first and last residue. The order of the fields is J gene, V gene, CDR3 protein.

j_gene: TRBJ2-1; v_gene: TRBV4-1; CDR3aa: ASSQGTVYNEQF
j_gene: TRBJ1-3; v_gene: TRBV4-1; CDR3aa: ASSHVTDGNTIY
j_gene: TRBJ1-2; v_gene: TRBV5-1; CDR3aa: ASSLTPGGTAAGYT
j_gene: TRBJ2-4; v_gene: TRBV7-2; CDR3aa: ASSSDRGKNIQY
j_gene: TRBJ2-7; v_gene: TRBV20-1; CDR3aa: SARDPGGSSYEQY
j_gene: TRBJ2-2; v_gene: TRBV7-3; CDR3aa: ASSLTGTTGELF
j_gene: TRBJ2-3; v_gene: TRBV20-1; CDR3aa: SAQDKLLSPTDTQY
j_gene: TRBJ2-3; v_gene: TRBV10-2; CDR3aa: ASSDWGTDTQY
j_gene: TRBJ1-6; v_gene: TRBV4-2; CDR3aa: ASSQDGGGVGDSPLH
j_gene: TRBJ2-1; v_gene: TRBV6-1; CDR3aa: ASTRRPGQGSREQF
j_gene: TRBJ1-2; v_gene: TRBV14; CDR3aa: ASSQDHQGRMGYT
j_gene: TRBJ1-5; v_gene: TRBV12-3/TRBV12-4; CDR3aa: ASSPVDSNQPQH
j_gene: TRBJ2-6; v_gene: TRBV7-8; CDR3aa: ASSLKTGYRSGANVLT
j_gene: TRBJ2-7; v_gene: TRBV20-1; CDR3aa: SAHSGGNHYEQY
j_gene: TRBJ1-1; v_gene: TRBV4-1; CDR3aa: ASSQDPTREAF
j_gene: TRBJ2-5; v_gene: TRBV28; CDR3aa: ASLSPGAGGWETQY
j_gene: TRBJ2-5; v_gene: TRBV6-5; CDR3aa: ASSYSPAESQETQY
j_gene: TRBJ2-5; v_gene: TRBV20-1; CDR3aa: SARTGQGQTQY
j_gene: TRBJ1-2; v_gene: TRBV7-2; CDR3aa: ASEAGGLYGYT
j_gene: TRBJ1-1; v_gene: TRBV29-1; CDR3aa: SVSTRVPEAF
j_gene: TRBJ1-1; v_gene: TRBV7-9; CDR3aa: ASLAGGFTEAF
j_gene: TRBJ2-5; v_gene: TRBV12-3/TRBV12-4; CDR3aa: ASSLMGGVETQY
j_gene: TRBJ1-1; v_gene: TRBV4-3; CDR3aa: ASSQEGMNTEAF
j_gene: TRBJ2-1; v_gene: TRBV6-5; CDR3aa: ASSYSLLAGGHNEQF
j_gene: TRBJ2-4; v_gene: TRBV18; CDR3aa: ASSPPGLAGKNIQY
j_gene: TRBJ1-2; v_gene: TRBV7-9; CDR3aa: ASSSSWGRGYT
j_gene: TRBJ2-4; v_gene: TRBV7-9; CDR3aa: ASSPPGTGENIQY
j_gene: TRBJ2-1; v_gene: TRBV5-5; CDR3aa: ASSYRIDEQF
j_gene: TRBJ1-5; v_gene: TRBV28; CDR3aa: ASSQLINQPQH
j_gene: TRBJ1-6; v_gene: TRBV5-4; CDR3aa: ASSLALGDSPLH
j_gene: TRBJ2-4; v_gene: TRBV28; CDR3aa: ASSLIMGGNIQY
j_gene: TRBJ1-1; v_gene: TRBV6-5; CDR3aa: ASTSRGYVEAF
j_gene: TRBJ1-4; v_gene: TRBV14; CDR3aa: ASSQDRGANEKLF
j_gene: TRBJ1-5; v_gene: TRBV6-2/TRBV6-3; CDR3aa: ASSRRFGRTVPNQPQH
j_gene: TRBJ2-1; v_gene: TRBV4-3; CDR3aa: ASSQDSGLHLDEQF
j_gene: TRBJ2-4; v_gene: TRBV12-3/TRBV12-4; CDR3aa: ASSLDARGVRY
j_gene: TRBJ1-4; v_gene: TRBV2; CDR3aa: ASSGGQVFEKLF
j_gene: TRBJ1-1; v_gene: TRBV4-1; CDR3aa: ASSGDRGLFGTEAF
j_gene: TRBJ2-5; v_gene: TRBV11-2; CDR3aa: ASSPVRGREDHQY
j_gene: TRBJ1-1; v_gene: TRBV10-3; CDR3aa: AISEIEGTEAF
j_gene: TRBJ1-1; v_gene: TRBV7-3; CDR3aa: ASSFEVGNTEAF
j_gene: TRBJ1-2; v_gene: TRBV4-3; CDR3aa: ASSQGVQAGGYT
j_gene: TRBJ2-5; v_gene: TRBV28; CDR3aa: ASSTLDGEQETQY
j_gene: TRBJ2-7; v_gene: TRBV7-9; CDR3aa: ASSFRTASYEQY
j_gene: TRBJ2-2; v_gene: TRBV5-1; CDR3aa: ASSGALVDGELF
j_gene: TRBJ1-6; v_gene: TRBV12-3/TRBV12-4; CDR3aa: ASSFGTTPDNSPLH
j_gene: TRBJ1-6; v_gene: TRBV27; CDR3aa: ASSFSGLAGNNSPLH
j_gene: TRBJ2-3; v_gene: TRBV5-8; CDR3aa: ASSPGTASLTDTQY
j_gene: TRBJ2-1; v_gene: TRBV9; CDR3aa: ASAGLVGNEQF
j_gene: TRBJ1-1; v_gene: TRBV10-3; CDR3aa: AISDGGVVSRGTEAF
j_gene: TRBJ2-3; v_gene: TRBV6-5; CDR3aa: ASSFSGGGGDTQY
j_gene: TRBJ1-1; v_gene: TRBV9; CDR3aa: ASSVEGAPGATEAF
j_gene: TRBJ2-1; v_gene: TRBV7-9; CDR3aa: ASSPRDRGYEQF
j_gene: TRBJ1-5; v_gene: TRBV4-2; CDR3aa: ASSQEGSGFRPQH
j_gene: TRBJ1-6; v_gene: TRBV4-3; CDR3aa: ASSQDVSSYNSPLH